Listed below are T cell receptor beta chains from one sample, sequenced in a study of response to subunit inactivated influenza vaccine. One entry per CDR3 protein results from TCRdb running MiXCR on the RT-PCR reads. The sample records about 500,000 distinct CDR3 sequences, over 10% being singletons. Source: PBMCs from blood, taken 40 to 50 days after vaccination. These receptors were collected from a man in his fifties who received an inactivated influenza vaccine. Both conserved end residues are part of each CDR3. Fields, in order: clone size, CDR3 length, J gene, V gene, D gene, CDR3 protein, CDR3 DNA. A D gene is named only where the DNA matches it firmly. Rows give clone size only sometimes, using once, few, many, or a class for an expanded clone.

>.|12|TRBJ1-6|TRBV20-1|.
CSAGSGNSPLHF
TGCAGTGCCGGTTCGGGAAATTCACCCCTCCACTTT
>.|18|TRBJ2-7|TRBV5-1|TRBD2
CASSLPKGRAGPSYEQYF
TGCGCCAGCAGCTTACCGAAGGGCCGAGCGGGACCCTCCTACGAGCAGTACTTC
>few|17|TRBJ2-2|TRBV4-3|.
CASSPLWGLTHTGELFF
TGCGCCAGCAGCCCGTTATGGGGCCTTACACACACCGGGGAGCTGTTTTTT
>few|14|TRBJ1-2|TRBV20-1|TRBD1
CSAGVGQGVYGYTF
TGCAGTGCTGGGGTCGGGCAGGGGGTATATGGCTACACCTTC
>few|16|TRBJ2-1|TRBV4-2|TRBD2
CASSQEAARGNNEQFF
TGTGCCAGCAGCCAAGAAGCAGCGCGGGGGAACAATGAGCAGTTCTTC
>.|15|TRBJ2-1|TRBV18|.
CASSPGLISYNEQFF
TGTGCCAGCTCACCGGGACTCATCTCCTACAATGAGCAGTTCTTC
>.|14|TRBJ2-2|TRBV15|.
CATSREGFTWELFF
TGTGCCACCAGCAGAGAAGGGTTCACCTGGGAGCTGTTTTTT
>.|15|TRBJ2-3|TRBV5-4|.
CASSLDGVNKHTQYF
TGTGCCAGCAGCTTGGATGGGGTAAACAAGCATACGCAGTATTTT
>.|13|TRBJ2-1|TRBV12-3/TRBV12-4|TRBD1
CASSPSTGNEQFF
TGTGCCAGCAGCCCATCGACAGGGAATGAGCAGTTCTTC
>few|15|TRBJ2-4|TRBV14|.
CASSRTGLAKNIQYF
TGTGCCAGCAGCCGAACAGGGTTGGCCAAAAACATTCAGTACTTC
>.|14|TRBJ2-1|TRBV27|.
CASSFRQAGDEQFF
TGTGCCAGCAGTTTCAGACAGGCGGGCGATGAGCAGTTCTTC
>.|13|TRBJ2-5|TRBV12-5|.
CASGMTDKETQYF
TGTGCTAGTGGGATGACAGACAAAGAGACCCAGTACTTC
>.|14|TRBJ2-3|TRBV20-1|TRBD2
CSAPPSGSTDTQYF
TGCAGTGCCCCCCCTAGCGGTAGCACAGATACGCAGTATTTT
>many|15|TRBJ1-5|TRBV20-1|.
CSARDSGYSNQPQHF
TGCAGTGCTAGAGATTCAGGGTATAGCAATCAGCCCCAGCATTTT
>once|14|TRBJ2-7|TRBV3-1|TRBD1
CASSRQGASGEQYF
TGTGCCAGCAGCCGGCAGGGGGCTTCGGGGGAGCAGTACTTC
>few|15|TRBJ2-7|TRBV6-5|.
CASSYSGLDSYEQYF
TGTGCCAGCAGTTACTCAGGACTGGATAGCTACGAGCAGTACTTC
>few|16|TRBJ1-2|TRBV20-1|TRBD1
CSARDPNRGFNYGYTF
TGCAGTGCTAGAGACCCTAACAGGGGGTTTAACTATGGCTACACCTTC
>few|14|TRBJ1-5|TRBV10-3|TRBD1
CAIRNDRVEQPQHF
TGTGCCATCAGAAATGACAGGGTTGAACAGCCCCAGCATTTT
>few|13|TRBJ2-7|TRBV25-1|TRBD1
CASARDRGYEQYF
TGTGCCAGCGCCCGGGACAGGGGGTACGAGCAGTACTTC
>few|14|TRBJ2-7|TRBV20-1|.
CSARGRGGYYEQYF
TGCAGTGCTAGGGGGCGGGGCGGTTACTACGAGCAGTACTTC
>.|17|TRBJ1-1|TRBV5-1|.
CASSLGGRTIMNTEAFF
TGCGCCAGCAGCTTGGGAGGGCGGACGATCATGAACACTGAAGCTTTCTTT
>.|16|TRBJ2-3|TRBV27|TRBD2
CASSPRRLAGTDTQYF
TGTGCCAGCAGTCCCCGGCGACTAGCGGGCACAGATACGCAGTATTTT
>many|12|TRBJ1-2|TRBV11-2|.
CASSLDWRGYTF
TGTGCCAGCAGCTTAGATTGGCGCGGCTACACCTTC
>.|18|TRBJ2-2|TRBV4-2|TRBD2
CAMGSGLAGGQDTGELFF
TGTGCCATGGGCTCCGGGCTAGCGGGGGGGCAGGACACCGGGGAGCTGTTTTTT
>few|13|TRBJ2-5|TRBV6-4|.
CASIIQGTETQYF
TGTGCCAGCATCATACAGGGTACGGAGACCCAGTACTTC
>few|15|TRBJ2-7|TRBV28|TRBD1
CASSPTGQGGYEQYF
TGTGCCAGCAGTCCCACAGGACAGGGGGGCTACGAGCAGTACTTC
>.|13|TRBJ1-5|TRBV20-1|.
CSAREISYQPQHF
TGCAGTGCTAGGGAGATATCCTATCAGCCCCAGCATTTT
>few|15|TRBJ1-5|TRBV19|TRBD1
CASSFGTGGWQPQHF
TGTGCCAGTAGTTTCGGCACAGGGGGTTGGCAGCCCCAGCATTTT